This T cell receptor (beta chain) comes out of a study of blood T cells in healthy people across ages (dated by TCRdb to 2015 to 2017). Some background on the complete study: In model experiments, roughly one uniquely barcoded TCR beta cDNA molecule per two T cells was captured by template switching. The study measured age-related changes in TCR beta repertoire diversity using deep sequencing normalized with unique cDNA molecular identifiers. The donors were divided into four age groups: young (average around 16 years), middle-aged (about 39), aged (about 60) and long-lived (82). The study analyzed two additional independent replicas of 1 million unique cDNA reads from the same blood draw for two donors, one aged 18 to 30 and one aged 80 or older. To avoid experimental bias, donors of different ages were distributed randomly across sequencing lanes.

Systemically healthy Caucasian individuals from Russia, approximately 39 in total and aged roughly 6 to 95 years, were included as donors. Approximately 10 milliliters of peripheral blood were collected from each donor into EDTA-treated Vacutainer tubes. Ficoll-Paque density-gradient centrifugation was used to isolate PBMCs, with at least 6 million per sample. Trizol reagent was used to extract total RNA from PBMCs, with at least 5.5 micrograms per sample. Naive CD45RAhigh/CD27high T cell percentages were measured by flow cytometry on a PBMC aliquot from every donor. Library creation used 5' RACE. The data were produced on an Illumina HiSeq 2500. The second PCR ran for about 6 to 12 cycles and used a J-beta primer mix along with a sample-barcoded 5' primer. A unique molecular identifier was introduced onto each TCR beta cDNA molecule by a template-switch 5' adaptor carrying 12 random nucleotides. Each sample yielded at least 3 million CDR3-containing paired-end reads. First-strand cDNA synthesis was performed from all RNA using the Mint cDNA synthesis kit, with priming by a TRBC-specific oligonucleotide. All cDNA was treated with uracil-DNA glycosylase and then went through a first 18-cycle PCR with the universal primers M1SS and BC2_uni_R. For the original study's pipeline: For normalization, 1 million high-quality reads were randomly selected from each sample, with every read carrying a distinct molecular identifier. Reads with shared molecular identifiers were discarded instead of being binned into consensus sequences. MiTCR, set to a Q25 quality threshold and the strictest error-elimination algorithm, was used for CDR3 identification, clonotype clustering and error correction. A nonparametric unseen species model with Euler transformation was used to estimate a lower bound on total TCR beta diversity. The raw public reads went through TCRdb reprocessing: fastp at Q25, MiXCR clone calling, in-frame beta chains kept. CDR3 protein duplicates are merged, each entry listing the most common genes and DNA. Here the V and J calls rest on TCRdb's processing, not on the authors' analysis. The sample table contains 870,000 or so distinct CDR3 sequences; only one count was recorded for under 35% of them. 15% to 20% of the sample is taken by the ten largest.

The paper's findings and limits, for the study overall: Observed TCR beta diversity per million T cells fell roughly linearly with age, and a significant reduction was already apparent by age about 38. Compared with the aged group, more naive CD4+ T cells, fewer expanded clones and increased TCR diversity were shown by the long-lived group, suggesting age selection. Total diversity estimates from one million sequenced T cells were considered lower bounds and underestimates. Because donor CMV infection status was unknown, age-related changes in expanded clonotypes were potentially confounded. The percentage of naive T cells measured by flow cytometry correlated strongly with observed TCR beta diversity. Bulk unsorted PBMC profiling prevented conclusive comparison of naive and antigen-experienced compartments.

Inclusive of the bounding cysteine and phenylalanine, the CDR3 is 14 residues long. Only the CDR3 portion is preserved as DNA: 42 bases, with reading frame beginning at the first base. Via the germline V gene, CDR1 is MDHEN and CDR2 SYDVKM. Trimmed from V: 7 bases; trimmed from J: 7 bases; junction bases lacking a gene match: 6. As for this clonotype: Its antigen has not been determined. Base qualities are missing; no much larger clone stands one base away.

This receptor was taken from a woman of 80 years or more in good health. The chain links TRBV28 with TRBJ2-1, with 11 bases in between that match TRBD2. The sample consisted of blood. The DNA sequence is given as TGTGCCAGCATCCTTAGCGGGGGGGGGAATGAGCAGTTCTTC. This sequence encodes CASILSGGGNEQFF.